This T cell receptor (beta chain) is drawn from a study of metastatic and nonmetastatic thyroid tumors. This clone appeared a few times. Germline V gene lookup returns CDR1 MDHEN and CDR2 SYDVKM. There are 15 residues in the CDR3. Using MiXCR, TCRdb reanalyzed the PCR reads. The sample yields 20,000 to 25,000 clones, about 18% seen once. Patients had received no treatment of any kind before thyroid surgery. The sequence came from a male donor with papillary thyroid cancer or a benign thyroid nodule (not recorded which). Some clones in this sample may be carry-over from other donors' samples. This chain joins TRBV28 and TRBJ1-2; 9 nucleotides agree with TRBD1. Source material: blood. Here the CDR3 reads CVSSPQGARYQGYTF. Here the CDR3 DNA reads TGTGTCAGTAGCCCACAGGGGGCTAGGTACCAGGGCTACACCTTC.